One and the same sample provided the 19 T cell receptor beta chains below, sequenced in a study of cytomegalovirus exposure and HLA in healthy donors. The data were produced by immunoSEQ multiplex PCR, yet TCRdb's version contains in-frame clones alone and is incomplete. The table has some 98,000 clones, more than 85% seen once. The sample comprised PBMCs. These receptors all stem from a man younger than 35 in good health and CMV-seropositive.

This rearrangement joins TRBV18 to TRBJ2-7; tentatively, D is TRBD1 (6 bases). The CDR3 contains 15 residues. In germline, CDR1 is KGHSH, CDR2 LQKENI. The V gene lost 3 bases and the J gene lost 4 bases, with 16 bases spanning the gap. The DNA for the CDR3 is TGTGCCAGCTCACCCTCGGCAGGGGTGGATTACGAGCAGTACTTC. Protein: CASSPSAGVDYEQYF.

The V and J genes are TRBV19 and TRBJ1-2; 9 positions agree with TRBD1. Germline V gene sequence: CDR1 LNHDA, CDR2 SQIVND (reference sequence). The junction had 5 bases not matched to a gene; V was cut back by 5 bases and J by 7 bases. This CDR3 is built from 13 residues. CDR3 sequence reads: CASSPRTGVGYTF. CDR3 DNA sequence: TGTGCCAGTAGTCCCCGGACAGGGGTTGGCTACACCTTC.

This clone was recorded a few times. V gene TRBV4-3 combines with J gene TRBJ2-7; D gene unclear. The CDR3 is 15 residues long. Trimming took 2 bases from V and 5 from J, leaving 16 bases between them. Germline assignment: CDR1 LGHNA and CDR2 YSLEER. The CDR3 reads CASSQQILATHEQYF. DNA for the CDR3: TGCGCCAGCAGCCAACAAATCTTAGCCACCCACGAGCAGTACTTC.

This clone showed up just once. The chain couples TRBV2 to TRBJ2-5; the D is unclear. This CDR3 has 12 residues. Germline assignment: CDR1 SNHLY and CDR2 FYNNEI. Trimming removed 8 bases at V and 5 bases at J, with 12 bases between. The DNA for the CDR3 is TGTGCCAGCCACTATAACCGGGAGACCCAGTACTTC. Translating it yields CASHYNRETQYF.

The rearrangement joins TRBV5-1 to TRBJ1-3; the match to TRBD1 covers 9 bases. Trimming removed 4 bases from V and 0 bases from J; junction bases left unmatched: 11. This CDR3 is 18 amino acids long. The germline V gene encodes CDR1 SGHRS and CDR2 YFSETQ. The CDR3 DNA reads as TGCGCCAGCAGCCTCGGGACAGGGTTCGCCCTCTCTGGAAACACCATATATTTT. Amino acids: CASSLGTGFALSGNTIYF.

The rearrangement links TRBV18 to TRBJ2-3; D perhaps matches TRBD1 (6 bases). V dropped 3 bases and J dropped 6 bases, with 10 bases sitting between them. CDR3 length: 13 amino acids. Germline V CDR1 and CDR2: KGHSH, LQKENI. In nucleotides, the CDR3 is TGTGCCAGCTCACCTAACAGGGATGATACGCAGTATTTT. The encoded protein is CASSPNRDDTQYF.

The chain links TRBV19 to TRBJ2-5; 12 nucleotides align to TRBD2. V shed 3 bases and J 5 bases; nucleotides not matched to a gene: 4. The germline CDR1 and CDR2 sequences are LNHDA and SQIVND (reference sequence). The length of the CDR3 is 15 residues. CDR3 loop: CASSILLAGGETQYF. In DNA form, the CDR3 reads TGTGCCAGTAGTATTCTTCTAGCGGGAGGGGAGACCCAGTACTTC.

This chain's CDR3 is CASSLTGADTQYF. For the CDR3, the DNA is TGTGCCAGCAGCTTGACAGGGGCAGATACGCAGTATTTT. V usage is TRBV11-3 and J usage is TRBJ2-3, with 8 bases matching TRBD1. Trimming cost V 3 bases and J 4 bases; bases outside gene matches: 0. Germline V CDR1 and CDR2: SGHNT, YENEEA. The CDR3 spans 13 residues.

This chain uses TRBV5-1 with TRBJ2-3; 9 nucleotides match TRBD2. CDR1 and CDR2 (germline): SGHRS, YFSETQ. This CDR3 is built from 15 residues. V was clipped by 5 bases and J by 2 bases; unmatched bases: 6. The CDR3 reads CASSKAGGTTDTQYF. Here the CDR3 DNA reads TGCGCCAGCAGTAAGGCGGGAGGGACCACAGATACGCAGTATTTT.

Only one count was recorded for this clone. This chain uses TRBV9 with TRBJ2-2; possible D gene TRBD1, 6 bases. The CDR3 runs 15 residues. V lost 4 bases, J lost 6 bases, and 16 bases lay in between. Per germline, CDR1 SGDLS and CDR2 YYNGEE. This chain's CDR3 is CASSLSTGQAGELFF. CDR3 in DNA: TGTGCCAGCAGCTTATCGACAGGCCAGGCCGGGGAGCTGTTTTTT.

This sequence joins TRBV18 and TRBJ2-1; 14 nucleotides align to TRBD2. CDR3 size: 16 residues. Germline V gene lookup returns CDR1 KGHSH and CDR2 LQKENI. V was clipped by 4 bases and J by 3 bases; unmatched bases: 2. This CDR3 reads CASSHGTSGSYNEQFF. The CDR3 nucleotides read TGTGCCAGCTCACATGGGACTAGCGGGAGCTACAATGAGCAGTTCTTC.

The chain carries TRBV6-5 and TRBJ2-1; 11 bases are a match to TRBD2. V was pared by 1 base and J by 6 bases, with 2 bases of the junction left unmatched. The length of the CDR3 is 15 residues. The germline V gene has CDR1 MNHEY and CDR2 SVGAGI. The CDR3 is CASSYLAGGGNEQFF. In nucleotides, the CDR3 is TGTGCCAGCAGTTACTTAGCGGGAGGGGGCAATGAGCAGTTCTTC.

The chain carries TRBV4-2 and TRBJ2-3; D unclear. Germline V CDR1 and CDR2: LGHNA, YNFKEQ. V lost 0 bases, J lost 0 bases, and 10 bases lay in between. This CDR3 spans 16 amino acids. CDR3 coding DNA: TGTGCCAGCAGCCAAGAAAGCGCGGTGAGCACAGATACGCAGTATTTT. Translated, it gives CASSQESAVSTDTQYF.

The CDR3 here is CASSPQGNEQFF. Here the CDR3 DNA reads TGTGCCAGCAGTCCACAGGGCAATGAGCAGTTCTTC. This chain joins TRBV28 and TRBJ2-1, with TRBD1 as a possible D gene (6 bases). The CDR3 has 12 amino acids. V was cut by 5 bases and J by 6 bases, with 8 bases left in between. In germline, CDR1 is MDHEN, CDR2 SYDVKM.

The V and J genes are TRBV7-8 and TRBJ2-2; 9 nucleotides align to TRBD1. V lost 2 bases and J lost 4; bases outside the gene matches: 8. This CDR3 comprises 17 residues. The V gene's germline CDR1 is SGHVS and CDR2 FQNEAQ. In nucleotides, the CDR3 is TGTGCCAGCAGCTTACCCTGGGACAGGGCCGGCACCGGGGAGCTGTTTTTT. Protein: CASSLPWDRAGTGELFF.

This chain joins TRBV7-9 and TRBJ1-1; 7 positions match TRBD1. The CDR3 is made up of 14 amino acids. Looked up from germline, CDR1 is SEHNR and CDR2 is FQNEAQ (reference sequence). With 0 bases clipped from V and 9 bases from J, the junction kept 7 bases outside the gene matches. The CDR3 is CASSLALTGSKAFF. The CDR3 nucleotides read TGTGCCAGCAGCTTAGCCTTGACAGGGTCAAAAGCTTTCTTT. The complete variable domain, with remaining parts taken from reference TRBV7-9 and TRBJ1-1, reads DTGVSQNPRHKITKRGQNVTFRCDPISEHNRLYWYRQTLGQGPEFLTYFQNEAQLEKSRLLSDRFSAERPKGSFSTLEIQRTEQGDSAMYLCASSLALTGSKAFFGQGTRLTVV.

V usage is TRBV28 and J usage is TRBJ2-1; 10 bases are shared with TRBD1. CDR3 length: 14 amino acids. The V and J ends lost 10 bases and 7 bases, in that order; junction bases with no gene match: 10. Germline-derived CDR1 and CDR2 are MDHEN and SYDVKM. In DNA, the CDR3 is TGTGCCACCTTGGACAGGGGGTCTTTAAATGAGCAGTTCTTC. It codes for CATLDRGSLNEQFF.

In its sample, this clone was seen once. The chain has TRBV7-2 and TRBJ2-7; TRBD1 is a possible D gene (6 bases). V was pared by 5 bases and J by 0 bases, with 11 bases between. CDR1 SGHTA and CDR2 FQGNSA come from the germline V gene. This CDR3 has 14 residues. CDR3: CASSAQGISYEQYF. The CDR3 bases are TGTGCCAGCAGCGCACAGGGAATCTCCTACGAGCAGTACTTC.

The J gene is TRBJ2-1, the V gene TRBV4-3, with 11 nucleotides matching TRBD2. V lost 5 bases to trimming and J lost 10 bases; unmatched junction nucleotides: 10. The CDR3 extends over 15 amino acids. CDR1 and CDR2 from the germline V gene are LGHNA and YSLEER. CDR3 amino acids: CASSTLAGGLGEQFF. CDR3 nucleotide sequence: TGCGCCAGCAGCACTTTAGCGGGGGGGCTCGGGGAGCAGTTCTTC.